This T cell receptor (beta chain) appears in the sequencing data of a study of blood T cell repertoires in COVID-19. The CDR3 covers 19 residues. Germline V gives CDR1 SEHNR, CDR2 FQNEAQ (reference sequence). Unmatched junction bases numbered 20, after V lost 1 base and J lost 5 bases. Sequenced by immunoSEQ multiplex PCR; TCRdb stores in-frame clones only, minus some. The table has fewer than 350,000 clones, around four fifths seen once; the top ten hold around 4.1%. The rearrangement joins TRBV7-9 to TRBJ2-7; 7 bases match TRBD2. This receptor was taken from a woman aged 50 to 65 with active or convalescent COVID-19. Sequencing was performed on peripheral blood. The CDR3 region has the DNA TGTGCCAGCAGCTTAGGTAGAGAAGGGTGGGCGGGAGTTGACGACGAGCAGTACTTC. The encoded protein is CASSLGREGWAGVDDEQYF.